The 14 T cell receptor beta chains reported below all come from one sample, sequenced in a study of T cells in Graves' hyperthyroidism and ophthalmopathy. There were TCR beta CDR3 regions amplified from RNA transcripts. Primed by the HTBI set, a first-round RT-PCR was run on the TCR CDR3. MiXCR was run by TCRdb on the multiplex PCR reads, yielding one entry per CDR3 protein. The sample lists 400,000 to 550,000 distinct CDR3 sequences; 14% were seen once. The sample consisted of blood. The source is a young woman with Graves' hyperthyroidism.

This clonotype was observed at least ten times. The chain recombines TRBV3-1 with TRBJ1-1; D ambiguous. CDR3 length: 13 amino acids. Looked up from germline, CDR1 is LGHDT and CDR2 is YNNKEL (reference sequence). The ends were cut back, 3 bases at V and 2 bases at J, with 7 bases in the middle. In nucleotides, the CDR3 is TGTGCCAGCAGCCACCTCCATAACACTGAAGCTTTCTTT. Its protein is CASSHLHNTEAFF.

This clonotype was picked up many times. CDR3 nucleotides: TGTGCTAGTGGTTTTCAAAAGAGAATTGGTCAGCGGTCCTCCTACGAGCAGTACGTC. Translated, it gives CASGFQKRIGQRSSYEQYV. V gene TRBV12-5 combines with J gene TRBJ2-7, with TRBD2 as a possible D gene (5 bases). Deletions cut 3 bases from V and 0 bases from J, with 24 bases between. CDR3 length: 19 residues. The germline CDR1 and CDR2 sequences are LGHNT and FRNRAP.

This chain's CDR3 is CASSATGNEQFF. CDR3 sequence (DNA): TGCGCCAGCAGCGCGACAGGGAATGAGCAGTTCTTC. The chain uses TRBV10-1 and TRBJ2-1, with 7 bases that match TRBD1. The CDR3 extends over 12 amino acids. Germline CDR1 and CDR2: WNHNN and SYGVQD (reference sequence). Trimming took 6 bases from V and 7 from J; bases not matched to a gene: 3.

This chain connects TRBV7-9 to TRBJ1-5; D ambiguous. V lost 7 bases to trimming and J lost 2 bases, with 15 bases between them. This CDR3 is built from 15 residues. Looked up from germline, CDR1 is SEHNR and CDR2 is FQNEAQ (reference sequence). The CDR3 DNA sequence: TGTGCCAGCAACCGTAAGAAGGGTCGCAATCAGCCCCAGCATTTT. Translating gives CASNRKKGRNQPQHF.

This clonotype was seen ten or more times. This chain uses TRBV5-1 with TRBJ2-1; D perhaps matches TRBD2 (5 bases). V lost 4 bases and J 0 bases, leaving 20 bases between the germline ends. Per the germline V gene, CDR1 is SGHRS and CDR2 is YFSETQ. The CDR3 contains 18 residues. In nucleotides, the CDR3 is TGCGCCAGCAGCGGCACTAGTCCTTTGGGCCCCTCCTACAATGAGCAGTTCTTC. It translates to CASSGTSPLGPSYNEQFF.

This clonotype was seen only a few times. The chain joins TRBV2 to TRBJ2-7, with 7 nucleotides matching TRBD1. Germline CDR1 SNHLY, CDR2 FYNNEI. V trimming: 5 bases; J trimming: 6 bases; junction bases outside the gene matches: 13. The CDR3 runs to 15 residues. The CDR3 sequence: CASSLQGTPRGEQYF. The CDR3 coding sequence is TGTGCCAGCAGTTTACAGGGGACCCCGAGGGGCGAGCAGTACTTC.

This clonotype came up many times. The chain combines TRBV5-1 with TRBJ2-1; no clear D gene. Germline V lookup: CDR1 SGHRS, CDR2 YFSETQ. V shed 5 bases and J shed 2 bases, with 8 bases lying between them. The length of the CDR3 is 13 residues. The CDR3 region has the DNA TGCGCCAGCAGTATCACGACCTACAATGAGCAGTTCTTC. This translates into CASSITTYNEQFF.

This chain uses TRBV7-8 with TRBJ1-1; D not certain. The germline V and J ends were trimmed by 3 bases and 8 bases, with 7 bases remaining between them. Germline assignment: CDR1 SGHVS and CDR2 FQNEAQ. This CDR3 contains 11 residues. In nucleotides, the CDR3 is TGTGCCAGCAGCTTTCAAGGGGAAGCTTTCTTT. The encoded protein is CASSFQGEAFF.

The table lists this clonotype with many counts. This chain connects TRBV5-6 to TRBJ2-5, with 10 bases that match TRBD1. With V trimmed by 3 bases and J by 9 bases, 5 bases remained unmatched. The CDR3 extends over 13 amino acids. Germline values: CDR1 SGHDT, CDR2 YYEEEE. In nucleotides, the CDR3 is TGTGCCAGCAGCTCCGGGACAGGGGATGCCCAGTACTTC. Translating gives CASSSGTGDAQYF.

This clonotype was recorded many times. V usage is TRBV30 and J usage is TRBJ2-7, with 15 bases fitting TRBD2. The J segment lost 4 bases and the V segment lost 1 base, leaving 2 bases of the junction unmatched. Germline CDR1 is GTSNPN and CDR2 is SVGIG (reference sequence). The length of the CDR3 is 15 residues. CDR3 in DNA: TGTGCCTGGAGTGCAGGACTAGCGGGAGGGTACGAGCAGTACTTC. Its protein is CAWSAGLAGGYEQYF. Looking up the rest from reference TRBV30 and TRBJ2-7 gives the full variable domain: SQTIHQWPATLVQPVGSPLSLECTVEGTSNPNLYWYRQAAGRGLQLLFYSVGIGQISSEVPQNLSASRPQDRQFILSSKKLLLSDSGFYLCAWSAGLAGGYEQYFGPGTRLTVT.

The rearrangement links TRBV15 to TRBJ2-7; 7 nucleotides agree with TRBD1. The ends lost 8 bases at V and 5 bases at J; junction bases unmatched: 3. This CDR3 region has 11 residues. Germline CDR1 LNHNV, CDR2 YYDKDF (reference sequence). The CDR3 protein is CATFRGHEQYF. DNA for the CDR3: TGTGCCACCTTTAGGGGGCACGAGCAGTACTTC.

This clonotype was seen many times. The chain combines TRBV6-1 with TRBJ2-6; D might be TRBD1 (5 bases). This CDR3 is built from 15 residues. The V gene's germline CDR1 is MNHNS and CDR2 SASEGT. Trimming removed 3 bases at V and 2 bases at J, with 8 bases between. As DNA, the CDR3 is TGTGCCAGCAGTGATTGGGGCCCTGGGGCCAACGTCCTGACTTTC. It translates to CASSDWGPGANVLTF.

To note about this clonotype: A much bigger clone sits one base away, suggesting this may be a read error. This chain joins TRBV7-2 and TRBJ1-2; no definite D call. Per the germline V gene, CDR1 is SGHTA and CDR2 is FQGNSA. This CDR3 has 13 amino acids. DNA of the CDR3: TGTGCCAGCAGCTTAGGGTTAGGCTATGGCTACGCCTTC. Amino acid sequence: CASSLGLGYGYAF.

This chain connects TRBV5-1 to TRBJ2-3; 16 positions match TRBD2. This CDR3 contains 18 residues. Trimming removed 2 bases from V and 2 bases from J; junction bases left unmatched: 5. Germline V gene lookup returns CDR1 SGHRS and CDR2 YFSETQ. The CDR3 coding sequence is TGCGCCAGCAGCTTTTCGGGACTAGCGGGAGGGGCCACAGATACGCAGTATTTT. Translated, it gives CASSFSGLAGGATDTQYF.